The entry that follows covers one T cell receptor beta chain sequence. The source of the sample is a study of control samples from healthy donors and cancer patients. Sequencing was performed with immunoSEQ multiplex PCR; in TCRdb, only in-frame clones are kept and a portion is missing. The repertoire consists of 85,000 to 90,000 clones, with around nine tenths occurring once and the leading ten covering around 21%. Trimming removed 2 bases from V and 0 bases from J; junction bases left unmatched: 1. CDR1 is SGDLS and CDR2 is YYNGEE in the germline V gene. This CDR3 is built from 16 residues. Sequenced: blood. The V gene is TRBV9, the J gene TRBJ2-3, with TRBD2 matching over 12 bases. This clonotype originated in a man aged 25-45 years in good health. The CDR3 is CASSVGTSGSTDTQYF. The CDR3 region has the DNA TGTGCCAGCAGCGTGGGGACTAGCGGGAGCACAGATACGCAGTATTTT.